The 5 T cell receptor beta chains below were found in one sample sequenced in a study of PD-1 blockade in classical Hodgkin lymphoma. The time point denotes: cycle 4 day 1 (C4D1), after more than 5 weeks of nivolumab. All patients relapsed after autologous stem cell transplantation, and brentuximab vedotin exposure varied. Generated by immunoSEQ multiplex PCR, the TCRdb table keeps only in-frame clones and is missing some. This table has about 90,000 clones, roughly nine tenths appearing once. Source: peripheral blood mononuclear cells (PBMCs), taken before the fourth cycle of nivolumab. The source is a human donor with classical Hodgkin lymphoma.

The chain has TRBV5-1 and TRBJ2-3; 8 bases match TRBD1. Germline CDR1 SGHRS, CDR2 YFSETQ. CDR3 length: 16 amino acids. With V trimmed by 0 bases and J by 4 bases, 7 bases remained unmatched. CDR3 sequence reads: CASSLAGQGAADTQYF. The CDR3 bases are TGCGCCAGCAGCTTGGCGGGTCAGGGGGCCGCAGATACGCAGTATTTT.

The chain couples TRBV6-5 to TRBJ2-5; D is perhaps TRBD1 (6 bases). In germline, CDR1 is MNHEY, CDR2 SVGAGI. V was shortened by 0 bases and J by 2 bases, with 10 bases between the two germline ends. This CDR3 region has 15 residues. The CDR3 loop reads CASSYSRGGQETQYF. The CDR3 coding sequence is TGTGCCAGCAGTTACTCAAGAGGGGGTCAAGAGACCCAGTACTTC.

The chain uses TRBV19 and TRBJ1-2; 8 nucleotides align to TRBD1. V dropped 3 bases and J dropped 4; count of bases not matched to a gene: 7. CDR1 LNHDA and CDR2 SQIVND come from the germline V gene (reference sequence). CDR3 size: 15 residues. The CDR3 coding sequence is TGTGCCAGTAGTATCCAATGGGACAGGCTCTATGGCTACACCTTC. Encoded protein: CASSIQWDRLYGYTF.

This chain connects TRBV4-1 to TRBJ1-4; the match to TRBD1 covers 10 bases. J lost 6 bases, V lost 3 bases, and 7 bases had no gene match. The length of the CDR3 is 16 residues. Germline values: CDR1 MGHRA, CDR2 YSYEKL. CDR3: CASSHIGTGVDEKLFF. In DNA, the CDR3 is TGCGCCAGCAGCCACATCGGGACAGGGGTTGATGAAAAACTGTTTTTT.

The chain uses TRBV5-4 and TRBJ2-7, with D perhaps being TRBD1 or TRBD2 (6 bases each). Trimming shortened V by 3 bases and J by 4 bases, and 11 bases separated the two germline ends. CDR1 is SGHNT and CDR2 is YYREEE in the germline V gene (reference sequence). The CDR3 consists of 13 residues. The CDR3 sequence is CASSSGAGYEQYF. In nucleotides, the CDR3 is TGTGCCAGCAGCTCGGGGGCCGGTTACGAGCAGTACTTC.